These 14 T cell receptor beta chains originate from one sample sequenced in a study of blood T cell repertoires in COVID-19. Assay: immunoSEQ multiplex PCR; the TCRdb copy retains only in-frame clones and omits some. The data hold about 220,000 clones, with about 78% observed a single time. The sequencing sample was made of peripheral blood. Every receptor here comes from a woman aged 65 to 85 with acute or convalescent COVID-19.

The chain couples TRBV6-5 to TRBJ1-5; 8 nucleotides agree with TRBD1. Germline CDR1 MNHEY, CDR2 SVGAGI. V was pared by 6 bases and J by 6 bases, with 10 bases of the junction left unmatched. The CDR3 has 15 residues. The CDR3 region is CASSTGQVMGQPQHF. In DNA form, the CDR3 reads TGTGCCAGCAGCACGGGACAGGTCATGGGTCAGCCCCAGCATTTT.

The chain links TRBV6-6 to TRBJ1-6, with unresolved D. Germline V gene data show CDR1 as MNHNY and CDR2 as SVGAGI (reference sequence). Trimming took off 4 bases at V and 8 bases at J, with 9 bases between the two ends. The CDR3 has 13 amino acids. The CDR3 sequence: CASSFEDYSPLHF. CDR3 nucleotides: TGTGCCAGCAGTTTCGAGGACTATTCACCCCTCCACTTT.

This clone came up many times. V gene TRBV10-1 combines with J gene TRBJ2-7, with 7 bases aligning to TRBD1. Trimming removed 1 base from V and 2 bases from J; junction bases left unmatched: 2. The CDR3 consists of 14 residues. Germline CDR1 reads WNHNN; CDR2 reads SYGVQD (reference sequence). This chain's CDR3 is CASSELDRPYEQYF. The CDR3 bases are TGCGCCAGCAGTGAGTTGGACAGGCCCTACGAGCAGTACTTC.

This clone was picked up one time. The V and J genes are TRBV19 and TRBJ1-5, with TRBD1 matching over 8 bases. The CDR3 runs 15 residues. J lost 7 bases, V lost 1 base, and 6 bases had no gene match. CDR1 and CDR2 (germline): LNHDA, SQIVND (reference sequence). The CDR3 DNA sequence: TGTGCCAGTAGTATAGGGGGGGACAGGCGGCAGCCCCAGCATTTT. It encodes CASSIGGDRRQPQHF.

This chain links TRBV7-2 with TRBJ1-4; no clear D gene. Germline V gene sequence: CDR1 SGHTA, CDR2 FQGNSA. The CDR3 runs 14 residues. The V gene lost 6 bases and the J gene lost 0 bases, with 8 bases spanning the gap. CDR3: CASRPVATNEKLFF. Written as DNA, the CDR3 is TGTGCCAGCAGACCAGTTGCAACTAATGAAAAACTGTTTTTT.

This clone was seen only a few times. The CDR3 loop reads CASSVDGLAGRETQYF. The CDR3 coding sequence is TGTGCCAGCAGCGTAGATGGACTAGCGGGGAGGGAGACCCAGTACTTC. The V gene is TRBV9, the J gene TRBJ2-5, with 12 nucleotides matching TRBD2. V gave up 0 bases and J gave up 5 bases; unmatched junction bases: 5. Germline V gives CDR1 SGDLS, CDR2 YYNGEE. This CDR3 comprises 16 residues.

The chain joins TRBV7-2 to TRBJ1-2, with 8 bases identical to TRBD1. V lost 1 base to trimming and J lost 5 bases; unmatched junction nucleotides: 6. Germline V gives CDR1 SGHTA, CDR2 FQGNSA. This CDR3 spans 15 amino acids. CDR3 DNA: TGTGCCAGCAGCTTAGAGGTGACAGGGGTATATGGCTACACCTTC. Protein product: CASSLEVTGVYGYTF. The full variable domain, rest sourced from reference TRBV7-2 and TRBJ1-2, is GAGVSQSPSNKVTEKGKDVELRCDPISGHTALYWYRQSLGQGLEFLIYFQGNSAPDKSGLPSDRFSAERTGGSVSTLTIQRTQQEDSAVYLCASSLEVTGVYGYTFGSGTRLTVV.

V gene TRBV6-4 combines with J gene TRBJ2-2, with D unclear. The germline V gene encodes CDR1 MRHNA and CDR2 SNTAGT. V was cut by 6 bases and J by 3 bases, with 11 bases left in between. This CDR3 comprises 14 residues. The CDR3 sequence is CASSQEPDTGELFF. For the CDR3, the DNA is TGTGCCAGCAGCCAGGAACCAGACACCGGGGAGCTGTTTTTT.

The chain combines TRBV20-1 with TRBJ2-5; no reliable D call. Trimming pared 0 bases from V and 5 bases from J, leaving 4 bases between. The CDR3 totals 11 residues. The V gene's germline CDR1 is DFQATT and CDR2 SNEGSKA (reference sequence). The CDR3 nucleotides read TGCAGTGCTAGAGATGAGGAGACCCAGTACTTC. Amino acids: CSARDEETQYF.

This sequence joins TRBV11-2 and TRBJ2-1; unclear D gene. Trimming cost V 2 bases and J 0 bases, with 14 bases left between them. The CDR3 is 17 residues long. In germline, CDR1 is SGHAT, CDR2 FQNNGV. The CDR3 DNA follows: TGTGCCAGCAGCTTAAGTTTGCGGCAGAGCTCCTACAATGAGCAGTTCTTC. Its translation is CASSLSLRQSSYNEQFF.

The chain joins TRBV6-5 to TRBJ1-5; 7 nucleotides line up with TRBD1. V trimming: 5 bases; J trimming: 4 bases; junction bases outside the gene matches: 5. Germline lookup yields CDR1 MNHEY and CDR2 SVGAGI. The CDR3 contains 14 residues. The DNA of the CDR3 is TGTGCCAGCAGTATAACACAGGGGAATCAGCCCCAGCATTTT. Translation: CASSITQGNQPQHF.

The rearrangement joins TRBV7-2 to TRBJ2-3, with D maybe TRBD1 (7 bases). CDR1 and CDR2 from the germline V gene are SGHTA and FQGNSA. With 0 bases removed from V and 7 bases from J, the gap between germline ends came to 20 bases. The CDR3 is made up of 17 amino acids. DNA of the CDR3: TGTGCCAGCAGCTTAGCGGGTGCAGGGGGGCTTGCGAATACGCAGTATTTT. Its translation is CASSLAGAGGLANTQYF.

The V call is TRBV20-1, the J call TRBJ2-3; 11 bases agree with TRBD1. V lost 3 bases to trimming and J lost 4 bases; unmatched junction nucleotides: 9. The CDR3 totals 16 residues. CDR1 DFQATT and CDR2 SNEGSKA come from the germline V gene (reference sequence). CDR3 sequence: CSASGMRGQGADTQYF. In nucleotides, the CDR3 is TGCAGTGCTAGTGGGATGAGGGGACAGGGGGCAGATACGCAGTATTTT.

This clone was counted once. The chain links TRBV11-2 to TRBJ2-3, with 7 bases identical to TRBD1. The germline V gene has CDR1 SGHAT and CDR2 FQNNGV. Trimming removed 4 bases from V and 2 bases from J; junction bases left unmatched: 9. The CDR3 is made up of 16 amino acids. For the CDR3, the DNA is TGTGCCAGCAGCTCCGGACAGGCCGTTGACACAGATACGCAGTATTTT. This gives the protein CASSSGQAVDTDTQYF.